The clone carrying this T cell receptor beta chain was counted only a few times. No antigen is known for it. MiXCR, applied by TCRdb to the RT-PCR reads, yields one record per CDR3 protein. The sample records about 300,000 distinct CDR3 sequences, roughly 22% being singletons. These data belong to a study of response to subunit inactivated influenza vaccine. Study findings and constraints: Few additional T cells are recruited per seasonal influenza vaccination, authors suggested.

The V gene lost 6 bases and the J gene lost 3 bases, with 11 bases spanning the gap. Germline-derived CDR1 and CDR2 are SNHLY and FYNNEI. The CDR3 loop spans 13 amino acids. This receptor was taken from a man aged 50 to 69 who received an inactivated influenza vaccine. This chain uses TRBV2 with TRBJ2-5; D may correspond to TRBD1 or TRBD2 (5 bases each). The sequences come from PBMCs from blood, collected 21 months after vaccination. CDR3 sequence (DNA): TGTGCCAGCAGAGGGGACGGGAAAGAGACCCAGTACTTC. The encoded protein is CASRGDGKETQYF.